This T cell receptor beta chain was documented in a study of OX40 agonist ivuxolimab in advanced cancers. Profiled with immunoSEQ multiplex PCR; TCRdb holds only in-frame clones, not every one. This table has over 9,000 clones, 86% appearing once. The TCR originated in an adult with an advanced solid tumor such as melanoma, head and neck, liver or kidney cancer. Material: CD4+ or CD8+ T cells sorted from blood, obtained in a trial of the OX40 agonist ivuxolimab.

This chain's CDR3 is CASKTGAETQYF. CDR3 coding DNA: TGTGCCAGCAAGACAGGGGCCGAGACCCAGTACTTC. The chain is built from TRBV28 and TRBJ2-5, with 8 bases aligning to TRBD1. The CDR3 length is 12 residues. Germline V gene sequence: CDR1 MDHEN, CDR2 SYDVKM. The V segment lost 7 bases and the J segment 5 bases; nucleotides outside the gene matches: 3.